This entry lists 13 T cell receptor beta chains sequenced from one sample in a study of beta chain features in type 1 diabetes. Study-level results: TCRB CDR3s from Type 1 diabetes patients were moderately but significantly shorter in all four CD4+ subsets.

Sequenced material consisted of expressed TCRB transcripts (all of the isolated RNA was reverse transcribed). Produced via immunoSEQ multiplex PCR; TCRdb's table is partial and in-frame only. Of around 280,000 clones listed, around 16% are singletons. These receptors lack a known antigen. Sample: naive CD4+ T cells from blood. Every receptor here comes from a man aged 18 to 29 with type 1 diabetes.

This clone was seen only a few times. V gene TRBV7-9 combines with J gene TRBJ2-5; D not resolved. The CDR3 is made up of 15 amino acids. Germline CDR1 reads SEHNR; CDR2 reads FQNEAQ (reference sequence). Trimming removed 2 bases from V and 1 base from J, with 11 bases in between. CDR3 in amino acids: CASSLIVAPQETQYF. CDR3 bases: TGTGCCAGCAGCTTAATCGTAGCACCCCAAGAGACCCAGTACTTC.

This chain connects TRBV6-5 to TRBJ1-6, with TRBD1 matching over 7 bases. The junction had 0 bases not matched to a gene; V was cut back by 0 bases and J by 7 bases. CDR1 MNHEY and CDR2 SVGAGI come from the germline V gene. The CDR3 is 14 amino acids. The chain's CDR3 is CASSYSDRNSPLHF. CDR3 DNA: TGTGCCAGCAGTTACTCGGACAGGAATTCACCCCTCCACTTT.

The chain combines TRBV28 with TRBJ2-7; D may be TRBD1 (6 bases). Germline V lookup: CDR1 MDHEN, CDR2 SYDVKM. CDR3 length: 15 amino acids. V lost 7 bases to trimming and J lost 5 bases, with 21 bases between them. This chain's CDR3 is CASTQGGYPVDEQYF. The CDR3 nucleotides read TGTGCCAGCACCCAAGGGGGATATCCAGTCGACGAGCAGTACTTC.

CDR3 in amino acids: CASTTRFGRGEQFF. CDR3 nucleotides: TGTGCCAGCACGACTAGATTTGGGCGCGGTGAGCAGTTCTTC. The V gene is TRBV7-8, the J gene TRBJ2-1, with a weak D call TRBD2 (6 bases). V was clipped by 7 bases and J by 9 bases, with 19 bases between them. Per the germline V gene, CDR1 is SGHVS and CDR2 is FQNEAQ. CDR3 length: 14 residues.

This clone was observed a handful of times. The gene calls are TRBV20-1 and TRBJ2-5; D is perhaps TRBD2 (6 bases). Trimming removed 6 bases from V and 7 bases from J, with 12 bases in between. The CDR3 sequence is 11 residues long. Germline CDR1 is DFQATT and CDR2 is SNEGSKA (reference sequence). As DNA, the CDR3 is TGCAGTGCCACGCGAGCGGGGACCCAGTACTTC. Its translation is CSATRAGTQYF.

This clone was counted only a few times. CDR3 in DNA: TGTGCCAGCAGTTCGGGACAGGGATTCTATGGCTACACCTTC. The encoded protein is CASSSGQGFYGYTF. This sequence joins TRBV28 and TRBJ1-2; 9 bases are a match to TRBD1. This CDR3 region has 14 residues. With 4 bases clipped from V and 4 bases from J, the junction kept 4 bases outside the gene matches. Germline V gene data show CDR1 as MDHEN and CDR2 as SYDVKM.

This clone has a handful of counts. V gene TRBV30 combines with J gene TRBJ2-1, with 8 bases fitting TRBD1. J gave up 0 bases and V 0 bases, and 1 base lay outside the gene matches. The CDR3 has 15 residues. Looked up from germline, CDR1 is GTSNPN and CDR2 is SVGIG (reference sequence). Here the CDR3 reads CAWSVGQGSYNEQFF. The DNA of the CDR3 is TGTGCCTGGAGTGTCGGACAGGGCTCCTACAATGAGCAGTTCTTC.

The CDR3 nucleotides read TGTGCCAGCAGTTACCCGCAGAAATCTGGGGCCAACGTCCTGACTTTC. Translated: CASSYPQKSGANVLTF. V is TRBV6-6 and J is TRBJ2-6; D unclear. Trimming removed 2 bases at V and 1 base at J, with 9 bases between. There are 16 residues in the CDR3. Germline CDR1 and CDR2: MNHNY and SVGAGI (reference sequence).

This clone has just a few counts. The CDR3 spells CASSLASGSYEQYF. The CDR3 bases are TGTGCCAGCAGTTTGGCTAGCGGGAGCTACGAGCAGTACTTC. The chain carries TRBV6-6 and TRBJ2-7; 10 bases align to TRBD2. V lost 4 bases to trimming and J lost 3 bases; unmatched junction nucleotides: 3. The CDR3 totals 14 residues. Germline V gene sequence: CDR1 MNHNY, CDR2 SVGAGI (reference sequence).

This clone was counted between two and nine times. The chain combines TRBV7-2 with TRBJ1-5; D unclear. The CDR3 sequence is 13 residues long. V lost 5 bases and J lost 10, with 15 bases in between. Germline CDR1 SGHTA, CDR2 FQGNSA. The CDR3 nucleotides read TGTGCCAGCAGCCCGACACCCGTTGGTCCCCAGCATTTT. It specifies CASSPTPVGPQHF.

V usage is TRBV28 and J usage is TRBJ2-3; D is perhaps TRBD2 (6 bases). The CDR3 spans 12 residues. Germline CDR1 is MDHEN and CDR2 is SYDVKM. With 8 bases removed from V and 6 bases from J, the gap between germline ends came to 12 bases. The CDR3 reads CASSLRGDTQYF. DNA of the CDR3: TGTGCCAGCTCCCTTCGGGGGGATACGCAGTATTTT.

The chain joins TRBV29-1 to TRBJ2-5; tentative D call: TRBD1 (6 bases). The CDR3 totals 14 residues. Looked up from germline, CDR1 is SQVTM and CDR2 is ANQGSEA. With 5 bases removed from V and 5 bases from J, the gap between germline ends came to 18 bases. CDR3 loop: CSVLQSQRGETQYF. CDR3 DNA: TGCAGCGTTCTGCAGTCACAGAGGGGGGAGACCCAGTACTTC.

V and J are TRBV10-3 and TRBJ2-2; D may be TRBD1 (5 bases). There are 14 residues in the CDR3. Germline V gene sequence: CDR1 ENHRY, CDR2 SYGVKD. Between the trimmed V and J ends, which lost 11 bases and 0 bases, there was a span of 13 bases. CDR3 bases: TGTGCCGCCCAGACAGATGCGAACACCGGGGAGCTGTTTTTT. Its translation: CAAQTDANTGELFF.